This passage covers 27 T cell receptor beta chains from one sample sequenced in a study of CD8+CD57+ T cells in acquired aplastic anemia. Investigators profiled TCR beta VDJ and CDR3 from genomic DNA template. One entry per CDR3 protein, called by TCRdb with MiXCR from the reads. The sample includes 90,000 to 130,000 distinct CDR3 sequences, approximately 49% seen only once; the top ten take under 35%. Material: sorted CD4+, CD8+, or CD8+CD57+ T cells (not recorded which) from PBMCs. The source is a human donor in good health, serving as a control.

The chain recombines TRBV25-1 with TRBJ1-1; TRBD1 matches 7 bases. This CDR3 is 17 amino acids long. The V gene's germline CDR1 is MGHDK and CDR2 SYGVNS. V lost 4 bases, J lost 0 bases, and 11 bases stayed unmatched. CDR3 coding DNA: TGTGCCAGCAGTGGGGGGGGCAGGGGGGCGATGAACACTGAAGCTTTCTTT. Its translation: CASSGGGRGAMNTEAFF. The full variable domain, rest sourced from reference TRBV25-1 and TRBJ1-1, is EADIYQTPRYLVIGTGKKITLECSQTMGHDKMYWYQQDPGMELHLIHYSYGVNSTEKGDLSSESTVSRIRTEHFPLTLESARPSHTSQYLCASSGGGRGAMNTEAFFGQGTRLTVV.

This sequence joins TRBV20-1 and TRBJ2-2; 8 nucleotides agree with TRBD1. This CDR3 comprises 13 residues. The ends lost 5 bases at V and 1 base at J; junction bases unmatched: 0. Germline values: CDR1 DFQATT, CDR2 SNEGSKA (reference sequence). The CDR3 bases are TGCAGTGCTGGGACAGGGAACACCGGGGAGCTGTTTTTT. Translated, it gives CSAGTGNTGELFF.

The sample holds a few counts of this clonotype. J is TRBJ2-7 and V is TRBV15; D unresolved. Germline CDR1 reads LNHNV; CDR2 reads YYDKDF (reference sequence). This CDR3 is built from 12 residues. Trimming removed 0 bases from V and 2 bases from J, with 2 bases in between. CDR3 nucleotides: TGTGCCACCAGCAGAGATACCTACGAGCAGTACGTC. Encoded protein: CATSRDTYEQYV.

This rearrangement joins TRBV27 to TRBJ2-7; D possibly uses TRBD1 or TRBD2 (5 bases each). V was cut by 0 bases and J by 6 bases, with 12 bases left in between. The CDR3 is 14 residues long. The germline V gene encodes CDR1 MNHEY and CDR2 SMNVEV (reference sequence). CDR3 in amino acids: CASSLSMAGTEQYF. CDR3 in DNA: TGTGCCAGCAGTTTATCGATGGCAGGGACCGAGCAGTACTTC.

A note on this clonotype: In this CDR3 the conserved last residue, phenylalanine or tryptophan, is missing, so a read error is likely. The chain joins TRBV24-1 to TRBJ1-1; TRBD1 matches at 12 bases. The CDR3 is 14 residues long. The trim removed 7 bases at V and 8 bases at J, leaving 7 bases unmatched. CDR1 is KGHDR and CDR2 is SFDVKD in the germline V gene. Here the CDR3 reads CATRGTGGTLEAFV. The CDR3 DNA follows: TGTGCCACCAGGGGGACAGGGGGCACCTTGGAAGCTTTCGTT.

This chain connects TRBV20-1 to TRBJ2-2; 7 positions agree with TRBD2. V lost 3 bases, J lost 4 bases, and 8 bases stayed unmatched. CDR3 size: 15 residues. Germline CDR1 reads DFQATT; CDR2 reads SNEGSKA (reference sequence). The CDR3 loop reads CSASDERGGTGELFF. CDR3 sequence (DNA): TGCAGTGCTAGCGACGAGCGGGGTGGCACCGGGGAGCTGTTTTTT.

V is TRBV6-1 and J is TRBJ2-1; 9 bases match TRBD1. The CDR3 has 15 amino acids. The germline V gene has CDR1 MNHNS and CDR2 SASEGT. The junction had 5 bases not matched to a gene; V was cut back by 5 bases and J by 3 bases. In DNA form, the CDR3 reads TGTGCCAGCAGTCGGACAGGGGTGGACTACAATGAGCAGTTCTTC. Its protein is CASSRTGVDYNEQFF.

This chain uses TRBV25-1 with TRBJ1-6; TRBD1 matches 12 bases. The CDR3 covers 16 residues. Germline CDR1 and CDR2: MGHDK and SYGVNS. The trim removed 4 bases at V and 4 bases at J, leaving 2 bases unmatched. DNA of the CDR3: TGTGCCAGCAGTGGGGACAGGGGGCTGTATAATTCACCCCTCCACTTT. Translated: CASSGDRGLYNSPLHF.

The chain couples TRBV10-3 to TRBJ1-2; TRBD1 agrees at 7 bases. With V trimmed by 0 bases and J by 2 bases, 3 bases remained unmatched. CDR3 size: 15 residues. The V gene's germline CDR1 is ENHRY and CDR2 SYGVKD. This CDR3 reads CAISESTGKNYGYTF. In nucleotides, the CDR3 is TGTGCCATCAGTGAGTCGACAGGGAAGAACTATGGCTACACCTTC.

At least ten counts were recorded for this clonotype. The conserved final phenylalanine or tryptophan is absent from the CDR3, which likely points to a read error. It is unclear where the CDR3 begins or ends on the DNA, so no DNA is shown, and the CDR3 is as TCRdb lists it. The chain has TRBV24-1 and TRBJ1-2; the tabulated D call, TRBD1, remains unverified against the DNA. The germline V gene has CDR1 KGHDR and CDR2 SFDVKD. The CDR3 spans 8 residues, counting both ends. The CDR3 loop is CATSGPGA.

The J gene is TRBJ2-7, the V gene TRBV15, with 9 bases aligning to TRBD1. The CDR3 loop spans 15 amino acids. With V trimmed by 3 bases and J by 3 bases, 6 bases remained unmatched. Germline V gene data show CDR1 as LNHNV and CDR2 as YYDKDF (reference sequence). CDR3 sequence: CATSSSGQGYYEQYF. The CDR3 nucleotides are TGTGCCACCAGCAGTTCGGGACAGGGATACTACGAGCAGTACTTC. The variable domain in full, with the rest retrieved from reference TRBV15 and TRBJ2-7, is DAMVIQNPRYQVTQFGKPVTLSCSQTLNHNVMYWYQQKSSQAPKLLFHYYDKDFNNEADTPDNFQSRRPNTSFCFLDIRSPGLGDTAMYLCATSSSGQGYYEQYFGPGTRLTVT.

The chain carries TRBV19 and TRBJ2-2, with 16 bases fitting TRBD2. The ends lost 6 bases at V and 5 bases at J; junction bases unmatched: 9. Germline CDR1 LNHDA, CDR2 SQIVND (reference sequence). The CDR3 contains 18 residues. The CDR3 nucleotides read TGTGCCAGTAGACCGGGACTAGCGGGAGGGCAGTGGACCGGGGAGCTGTTTTTT. This encodes CASRPGLAGGQWTGELFF.

This clonotype was seen many times. A read error may produce the germline difference seen at one junction end. The gene calls are TRBV7-7 and TRBJ2-3; D not certain. CDR3 length: 16 amino acids. Germline lookup yields CDR1 SSHAT and CDR2 FNYEAQ (reference sequence). The CDR3 reads CASSPVLDRGTDTQYF. The CDR3 DNA reads TGTGCTAGCAGCCCCGTGTTGGACCGAGGCACAGATACGCAGTATTTT. Full variable domain (rest looked up from reference TRBV7-7 and TRBJ2-3): GAGVSQSPRYKVTKRGQDVTLRCDPISSHATLYWYQQALGQGPEFLTYFNYEAQPDKSGLPSDRFSAERPEGSISTLTIQRTEQRDSAMYRCASSPVLDRGTDTQYFGPGTRLTVL.

This chain connects TRBV7-2 to TRBJ2-7; the D is unclear. Germline V gives CDR1 SGHTA, CDR2 FQGNSA. Trimming left V 4 bases short and J 5 bases short, with 9 bases between. The length of the CDR3 is 12 residues. The CDR3 region has the DNA TGTGCCAGCAGCTATCGGGCTAACGAGCAGTACTTC. Translating gives CASSYRANEQYF.

V gene TRBV6-1 combines with J gene TRBJ2-3, with 7 bases fitting TRBD1. This CDR3 region has 16 residues. With V trimmed by 6 bases and J by 0 bases, 9 bases remained unmatched. Germline V CDR1 and CDR2: MNHNS, SASEGT. The chain's CDR3 is CASSPRTGDSTDTQYF. CDR3 DNA: TGTGCCAGCAGCCCCCGGACAGGCGACAGCACAGATACGCAGTATTTT.

The chain uses TRBV4-3 and TRBJ1-1, with D possibly matching TRBD1 (6 bases). Germline CDR1 and CDR2: LGHNA and YSLEER. Trimming left V 3 bases short and J 8 bases short, with 16 bases between. There are 14 residues in the CDR3. The CDR3 protein is CASSQSFEGTEAFF. CDR3 in DNA: TGCGCCAGCAGCCAGAGCTTCGAGGGGACAGAAGCTTTCTTT.

This clonotype was counted between two and nine times. The genes are TRBV11-1 and TRBJ2-3, with 13 bases aligning to TRBD2. The germline gives CDR1 SGHAT, CDR2 FQDESV (reference sequence). Germline trimming cut 2 bases from V and 5 bases from J; bases unmatched to any gene: 13. CDR3 size: 19 residues. The CDR3 nucleotides are TGTGCCAGCAGCTTATCCCTTGCGACTAGCGGGGGGCGTGGAGATACGCAGTATTTT. Translation gives CASSLSLATSGGRGDTQYF.

The rearrangement links TRBV25-1 to TRBJ2-7; 9 positions match TRBD1. Losses at the gene ends were 1 base for V and 2 bases for J; bases not matched to a gene: 9. The CDR3 runs to 17 residues. Germline V gene sequence: CDR1 MGHDK, CDR2 SYGVNS. CDR3 residues: CASSESRQGGHTYEQYF. In DNA, the CDR3 is TGTGCCAGCAGTGAATCCCGACAGGGGGGGCACACCTACGAGCAGTACTTC.

In its sample, this clonotype was seen a few times. This sequence joins TRBV7-9 and TRBJ2-7; D unresolved. CDR3 length equals 12 residues. Looked up from germline, CDR1 is SEHNR and CDR2 is FQNEAQ (reference sequence). V was cut by 1 base and J by 4 bases, with 5 bases left in between. The CDR3 reads CASSLDQYEQYF. Written as DNA, the CDR3 is TGTGCCAGCAGCTTAGATCAATACGAGCAGTACTTC.

This clonotype was detected ten times or more. The CDR3 region is CASSASTDTQYF. The CDR3 nucleotides are TGTGCCAGCAGTGCAAGCACAGATACGCAGTATTTT. The chain recombines TRBV6-1 with TRBJ2-3, with D uncertain. CDR1 and CDR2 from the germline V gene are MNHNS and SASEGT. Trimming left V 4 bases short and J 0 bases short, with 2 bases between. The CDR3 is 12 amino acids.

This chain links TRBV7-2 with TRBJ1-2; D is perhaps TRBD1 (5 bases). This CDR3 contains 14 residues. Germline loops: CDR1 SGHTA, CDR2 FQGNSA. Trimming shortened V by 3 bases and J by 4 bases, and 12 bases separated the two germline ends. The CDR3 is CASSFLTAPYGYTF. For the CDR3, the DNA is TGTGCCAGCAGCTTTTTGACAGCGCCCTATGGCTACACCTTC.

A word on this clonotype: A clone one base away is much larger, so this may be a read error. The chain links TRBV11-1 to TRBJ2-1; D unclear. The CDR3 runs to 15 residues. Germline V gene lookup returns CDR1 SGHAT and CDR2 FQDESV (reference sequence). CDR3 sequence reads: CAGSLADSYDNEQFF. The CDR3 DNA is TGTGCCGGCAGCTTAGCTGACTCCTACGACAATGAGCAGTTCTTC.

Many counts were recorded for this clonotype. CDR3 DNA sequence: TGTGCCAGCAGTGACTCGTCCGACATCAGTTCACCCCTCCACTTT. This codes for CASSDSSDISSPLHF. The gene calls are TRBV6-4 and TRBJ1-6; no definite D call. CDR1 MRHNA and CDR2 SNTAGT come from the germline V gene. Between the trimmed V and J ends, which lost 0 bases and 9 bases, there was a span of 12 bases. This CDR3 contains 15 residues.

About this clonotype: Mismatch with germline at one junction end may stem from a read error. The V gene is TRBV11-3, the J gene TRBJ2-7; perhaps D is TRBD1 or TRBD2 (6 bases each). The CDR3 contains 14 residues. Germline assignment: CDR1 SGHNT and CDR2 YENEEA. CDR3 coding DNA: TGTGCCAGCAGCTTAAACCGGGGGCCCTACGAGCAGCACTTC. It specifies CASSLNRGPYEQHF.

This clonotype has a handful of counts. The chain uses TRBV12-5 and TRBJ2-1; D is ambiguous. V shed 2 bases and J shed 2 bases, with 7 bases lying between them. From germline, CDR1 is LGHNT and CDR2 FRNRAP. The CDR3 consists of 14 residues. The DNA of the CDR3 is TGTGCTAGTGGTTTGCAAGGGACCTACAATGAGCAGTTCTTC. Amino acids: CASGLQGTYNEQFF.

In this sample, this clonotype turned up a few times. The chain combines TRBV19 with TRBJ2-2; perhaps TRBD2 as D (6 bases). Germline values: CDR1 LNHDA, CDR2 SQIVND (reference sequence). The germline V and J ends were trimmed by 5 bases and 0 bases, with 10 bases remaining between them. There are 15 residues in the CDR3. The CDR3 reads CASSRAGTNTGELFF. CDR3 DNA sequence: TGTGCCAGTAGTCGAGCGGGCACGAACACCGGGGAGCTGTTTTTT.

This clonotype has ten or more counts. The J gene is TRBJ2-1, the V gene TRBV5-6, with a weak D call TRBD1 (6 bases). Trimming took off 7 bases at V and 8 bases at J, with 13 bases between the two ends. Germline V gene data show CDR1 as SGHDT and CDR2 as YYEEEE. The CDR3 has 12 residues. CDR3 residues: CASEIQGHEQFF. The CDR3 DNA reads TGTGCCAGCGAAATACAGGGTCATGAGCAGTTCTTC.